This section outlines one TCR beta chain sequence together with its context. The antigen it recognizes is unknown. There are no base qualities to consult, and no much larger clone falls within one base. The data are from a study of blood T cell repertoires in COVID-19 (dated by TCRdb to 2018 to 2021). Background on the whole study: Collaborator samples came from the United States, Italy and Spain and covered acute and convalescent phases of COVID-19. The material from the prospective study consisted of cDNA or gDNA derived from T cells, B-cell-depleted T cells, or PBMCs. The dataset comprised deeply sampled blood TCRbeta repertoires from subjects exposed to, actively infected with, or recovered from COVID-19. A freely available public database, intended as a resource for researchers studying the immune response to SARS-CoV-2, is where the repertoires were released. Samples came from the ongoing ImmuneRACE study (first 160 participants) plus 1,254 subjects from 6 global collaborators. Nearly every sample came with metadata listing a de-identified subject ID, COVID-19 status, age in years and sex. Where HLA class I and class II types were available, the types were taken from metadata supplied by the sample provider, not from assay-based typing. Study-level results and caveats: Clinical and demographic metadata were provided uncurated, with the amount varying by source and participant.

Whole blood was collected in K2EDTA tubes by collaborating institutions according to the institutions' own protocols. For TCRbeta analysis, collaborators shipped samples in one of three forms: frozen whole blood, isolated PBMCs, or DNA extracted from either of those sample types. TCRbeta CDR3 regions were amplified from genomic DNA by means of the immunoSEQ Assay, a bias-controlled multiplex PCR. In the paper's pipeline: The number of nucleated cells in each sample was estimated by amplification of reference gene primers within the assay. To quantify the absolute abundance of each unique TCRbeta CDR3 rearrangement, sequence reads were collapsed and filtered. For each sample, productive Simpson clonality was calculated as the square root of Simpson's diversity index across productive rearrangements. TCRdb retrieved this table from immuneACCESS and kept in-frame rearrangements only. Not all clones are present; in checked studies, unresolved V genes account for under half, and no reason is known for the remainder. That table supplies the V and J calls and clone size; D and trimming were determined from the DNA. This sample is represented by some 200,000 clones; approximately 90% of them were singletons. The ten largest clones capture around 6% of the sample.

The germline V gene sets CDR1 to MDHEN and CDR2 to SYDVKM. The CDR3 has 16 amino acids, counting the end cysteine and phenylalanine. Only CDR3 DNA remains: 48 bases, in frame from the first base. The junction shows trimming of 6 bases on V and 6 bases on J, plus 21 bases between the germline ends. The sample was peripheral blood. This clonotype was obtained from a man aged 35-49 years with active or convalescent COVID-19. Rearrangement joined TRBV28 to TRBJ1-5; the D gene is unclear. The CDR3 corresponds to CASSPHEGLGSQPQHF. The nucleotides are TGTGCCAGCAGCCCACATGAAGGGTTAGGGAGTCAGCCCCAGCATTTT.